This T cell receptor (beta chain) was sequenced for a study of tumor and adjacent non-tumor tissue in lung cancer. Study-level background: Patients were aged about 30 to 85, roughly 9 men and 4 to 6 women, stage I to III.

Three rounds of nested PCR, following a modified ARM-PCR protocol, produced the TCRbeta library. TCRdb independently ran MiXCR on the multiplex PCR reads; one entry per CDR3 protein. The sample contains some 80,000 distinct CDR3 sequences, approximately 80% of which appear only once. There are 16 residues in the CDR3. As concerns this clonotype: The junction departs from germline at one end; a sequencing error may be responsible.

The template was RNA from unsorted bulk tissue. This non-tumor lung sample came from over 3 cm beyond the tumor edge. Between August and November 2014, newly diagnosed, chemotherapy-naive lung cancer patients underwent thoracic surgery in China. The V gene is TRBV12-3 or TRBV12-4, the J gene TRBJ1-1; 8 positions match TRBD1. The TCR originated in a man aged 60 to 69 with non-small cell lung cancer. Sequences were obtained from distant non-tumor lung tissue. The CDR3 reads CPSSLDRVVMNTETFF. Here the CDR3 DNA reads TGTCCCAGCAGTTTGGACAGGGTGGTAATGAACACTGAAACTTTCTTT.